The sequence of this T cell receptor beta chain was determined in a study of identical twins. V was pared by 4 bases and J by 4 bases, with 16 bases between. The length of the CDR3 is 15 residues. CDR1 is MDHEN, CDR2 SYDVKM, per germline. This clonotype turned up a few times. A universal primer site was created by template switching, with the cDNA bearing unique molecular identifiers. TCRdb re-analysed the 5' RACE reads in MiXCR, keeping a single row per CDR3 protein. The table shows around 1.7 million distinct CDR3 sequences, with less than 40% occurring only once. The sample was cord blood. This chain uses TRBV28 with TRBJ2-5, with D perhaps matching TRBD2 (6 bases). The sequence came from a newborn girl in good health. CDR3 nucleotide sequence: TGTGCCAGCAGTTCCGCGGGGTTCGTTACAGAGACCCAGTACTTC. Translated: CASSSAGFVTETQYF.